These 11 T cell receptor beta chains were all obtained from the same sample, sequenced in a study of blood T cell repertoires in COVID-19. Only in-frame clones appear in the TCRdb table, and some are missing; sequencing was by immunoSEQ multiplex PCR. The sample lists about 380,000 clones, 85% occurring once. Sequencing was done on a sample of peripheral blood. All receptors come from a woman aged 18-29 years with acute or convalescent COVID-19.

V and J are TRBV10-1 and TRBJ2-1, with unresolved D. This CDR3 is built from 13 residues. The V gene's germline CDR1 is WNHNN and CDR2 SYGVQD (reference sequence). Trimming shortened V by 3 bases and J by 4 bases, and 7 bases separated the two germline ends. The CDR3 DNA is TGCGCCAGCAGTGATAGTAATTACAATGAGCAGTTCTTC. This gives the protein CASSDSNYNEQFF.

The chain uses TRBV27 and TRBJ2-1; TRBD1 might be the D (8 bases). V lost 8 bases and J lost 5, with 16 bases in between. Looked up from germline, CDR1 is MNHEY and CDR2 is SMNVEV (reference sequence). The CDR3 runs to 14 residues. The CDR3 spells CASAPTGGDNEQFF. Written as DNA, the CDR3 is TGTGCCAGCGCTCCTACAGGGGGGGACAATGAGCAGTTCTTC.

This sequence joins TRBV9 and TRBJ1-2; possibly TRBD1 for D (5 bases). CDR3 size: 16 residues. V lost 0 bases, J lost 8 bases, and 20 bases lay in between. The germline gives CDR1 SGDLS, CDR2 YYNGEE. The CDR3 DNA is TGTGCCAGCAGCGTAGGAGGGGCAGGGAGGTTTGGCGGCTACACCTTC. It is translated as CASSVGGAGRFGGYTF. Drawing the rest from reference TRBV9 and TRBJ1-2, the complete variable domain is DSGVTQTPKHLITATGQRVTLRCSPRSGDLSVYWYQQSLDQGLQFLIQYYNGEERAKGNILERFSAQQFPDLHSELNLSSLELGDSALYFCASSVGGAGRFGGYTFGSGTRLTVV.

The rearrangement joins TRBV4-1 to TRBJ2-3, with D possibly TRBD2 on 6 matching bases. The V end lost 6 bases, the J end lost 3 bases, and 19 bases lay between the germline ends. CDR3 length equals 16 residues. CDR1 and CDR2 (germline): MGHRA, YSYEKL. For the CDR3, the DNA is TGCGCCAGCAGAAAAGGGCTAGCGAGCGGTACAGATACGCAGTATTTT. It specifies CASRKGLASGTDTQYF.

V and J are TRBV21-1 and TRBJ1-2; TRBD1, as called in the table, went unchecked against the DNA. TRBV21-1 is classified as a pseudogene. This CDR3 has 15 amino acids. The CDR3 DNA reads TGTGCCAGCAGCAAAGCCCCAGGGTTAGACTATGGCTACACCTTC. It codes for CASSKAPGLDYGYTF.

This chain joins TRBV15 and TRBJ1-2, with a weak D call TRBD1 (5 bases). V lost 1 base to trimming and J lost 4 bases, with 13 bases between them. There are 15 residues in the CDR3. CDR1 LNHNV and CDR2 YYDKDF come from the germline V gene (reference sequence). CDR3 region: CATSRVGGGTYGYTF. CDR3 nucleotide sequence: TGTGCCACCAGCAGAGTGGGTGGGGGGACCTATGGCTACACCTTC. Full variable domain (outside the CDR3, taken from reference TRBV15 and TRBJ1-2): DAMVIQNPRYQVTQFGKPVTLSCSQTLNHNVMYWYQQKSSQAPKLLFHYYDKDFNNEADTPDNFQSRRPNTSFCFLDIRSPGLGDTAMYLCATSRVGGGTYGYTFGSGTRLTVV.

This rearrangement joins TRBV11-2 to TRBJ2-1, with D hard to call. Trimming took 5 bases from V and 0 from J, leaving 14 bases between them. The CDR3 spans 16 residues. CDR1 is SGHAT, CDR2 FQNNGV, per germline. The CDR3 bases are TGTGCCAGCAGCCAAATCAGGCGAAGCTCCTACAATGAGCAGTTCTTC. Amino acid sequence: CASSQIRRSSYNEQFF. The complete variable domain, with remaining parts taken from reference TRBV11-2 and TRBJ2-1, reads EAGVAQSPRYKIIEKRQSVAFWCNPISGHATLYWYQQILGQGPKLLIQFQNNGVVDDSQLPKDRFSAERLKGVDSTLKIQPAKLEDSAVYLCASSQIRRSSYNEQFFGPGTRLTVL.

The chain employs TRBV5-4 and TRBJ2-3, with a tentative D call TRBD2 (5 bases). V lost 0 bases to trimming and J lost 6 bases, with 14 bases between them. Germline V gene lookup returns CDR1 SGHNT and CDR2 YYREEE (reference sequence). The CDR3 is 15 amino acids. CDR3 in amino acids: CASSLESAPGDTQYF. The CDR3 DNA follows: TGTGCCAGCAGCTTGGAGTCGGCTCCGGGGGATACGCAGTATTTT. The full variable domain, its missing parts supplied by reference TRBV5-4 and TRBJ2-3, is ETGVTQSPTHLIKTRGQQVTLRCSSQSGHNTVSWYQQALGQGPQFIFQYYREEENGRGNFPPRFSGLQFPNYSSELNVNALELDDSALYLCASSLESAPGDTQYFGPGTRLTVL.

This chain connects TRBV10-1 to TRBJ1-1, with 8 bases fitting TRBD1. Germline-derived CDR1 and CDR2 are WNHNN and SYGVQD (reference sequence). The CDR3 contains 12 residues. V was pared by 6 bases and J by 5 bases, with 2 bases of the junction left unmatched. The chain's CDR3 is CASSTGGTEAFF. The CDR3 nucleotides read TGCGCCAGCAGCACAGGGGGGACTGAAGCTTTCTTT.

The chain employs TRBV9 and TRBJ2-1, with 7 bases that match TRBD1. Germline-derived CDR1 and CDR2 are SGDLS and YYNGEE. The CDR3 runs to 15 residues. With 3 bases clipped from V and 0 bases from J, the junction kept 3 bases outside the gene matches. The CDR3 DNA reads TGTGCCAGCAGCGGGGGACAGAGCTCCTACAATGAGCAGTTCTTC. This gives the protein CASSGGQSSYNEQFF.

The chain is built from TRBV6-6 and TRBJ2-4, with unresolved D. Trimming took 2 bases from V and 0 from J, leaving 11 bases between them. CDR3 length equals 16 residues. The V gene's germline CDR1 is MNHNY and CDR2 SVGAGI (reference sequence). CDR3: CASSYLQNLAKNIQYF. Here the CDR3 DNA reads TGTGCCAGCAGTTACCTGCAGAATCTAGCCAAAAACATTCAGTACTTC.